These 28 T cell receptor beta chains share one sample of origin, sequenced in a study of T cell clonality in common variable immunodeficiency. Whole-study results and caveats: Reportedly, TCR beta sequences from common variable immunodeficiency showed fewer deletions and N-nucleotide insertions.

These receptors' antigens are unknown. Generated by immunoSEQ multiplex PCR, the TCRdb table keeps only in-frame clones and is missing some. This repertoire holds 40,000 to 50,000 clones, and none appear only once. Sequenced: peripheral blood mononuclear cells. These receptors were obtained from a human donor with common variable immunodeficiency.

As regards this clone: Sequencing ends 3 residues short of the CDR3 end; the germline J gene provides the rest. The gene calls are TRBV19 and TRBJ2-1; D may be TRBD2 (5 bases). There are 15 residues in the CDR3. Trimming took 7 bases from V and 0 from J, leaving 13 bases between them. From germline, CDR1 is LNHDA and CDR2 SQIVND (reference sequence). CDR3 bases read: TGTGCCAGTACTATGAGAGGGTTCTCCTACAATGAG. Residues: CASTMRGFSYNE. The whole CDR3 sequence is CASTMRGFSYNEQFF.

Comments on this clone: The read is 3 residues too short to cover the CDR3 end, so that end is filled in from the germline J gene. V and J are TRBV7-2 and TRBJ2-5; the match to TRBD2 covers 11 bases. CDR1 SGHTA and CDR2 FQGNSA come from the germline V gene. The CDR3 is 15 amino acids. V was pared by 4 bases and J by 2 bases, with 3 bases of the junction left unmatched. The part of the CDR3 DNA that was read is TGTGCCAGCAGCTCCGGGACTAGCGGACAAGAGACC. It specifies CASSSGTSGQET. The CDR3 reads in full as CASSSGTSGQETQYF. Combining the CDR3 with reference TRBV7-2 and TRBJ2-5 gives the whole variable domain GAGVSQSPSNKVTEKGKDVELRCDPISGHTALYWYRQSLGQGLEFLIYFQGNSAPDKSGLPSDRFSAERTGGSVSTLTIQRTQQEDSAVYLCASSSGTSGQETQYFGPGTRLLVL.

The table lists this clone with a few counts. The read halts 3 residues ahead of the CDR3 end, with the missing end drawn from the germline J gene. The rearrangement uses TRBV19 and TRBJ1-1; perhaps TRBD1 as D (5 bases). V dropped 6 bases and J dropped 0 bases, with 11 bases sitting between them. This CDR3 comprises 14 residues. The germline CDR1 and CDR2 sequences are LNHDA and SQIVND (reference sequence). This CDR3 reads CASSVTAMNTEAFF. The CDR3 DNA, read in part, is TGTGCCAGTAGCGTGACAGCAATGAACACTGAA.

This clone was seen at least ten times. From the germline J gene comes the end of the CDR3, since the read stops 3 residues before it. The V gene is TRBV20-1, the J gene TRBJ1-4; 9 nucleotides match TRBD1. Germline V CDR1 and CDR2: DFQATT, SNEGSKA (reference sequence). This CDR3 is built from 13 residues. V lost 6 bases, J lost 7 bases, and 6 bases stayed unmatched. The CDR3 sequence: CSAPQGAGEKLFF. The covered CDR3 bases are TGCAGTGCACCACAGGGGGCGGGTGAAAAA.

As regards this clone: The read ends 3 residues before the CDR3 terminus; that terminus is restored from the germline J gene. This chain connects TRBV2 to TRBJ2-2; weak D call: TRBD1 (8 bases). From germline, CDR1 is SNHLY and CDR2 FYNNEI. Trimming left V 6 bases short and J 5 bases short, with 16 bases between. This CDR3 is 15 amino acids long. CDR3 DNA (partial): TGTGCCAGCAGAAGGACAGGGAGGGGGACCGGGGAG. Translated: CASRRTGRGTGE. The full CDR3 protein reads CASRRTGRGTGELFF. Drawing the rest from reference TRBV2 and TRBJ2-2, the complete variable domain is EPEVTQTPSHQVTQMGQEVILRCVPISNHLYFYWYRQILGQKVEFLVSFYNNEISEKSEIFDDQFSVERPDGSNFTLKIRSTKLEDSAMYFCASRRTGRGTGELFFGEGSRLTVL.

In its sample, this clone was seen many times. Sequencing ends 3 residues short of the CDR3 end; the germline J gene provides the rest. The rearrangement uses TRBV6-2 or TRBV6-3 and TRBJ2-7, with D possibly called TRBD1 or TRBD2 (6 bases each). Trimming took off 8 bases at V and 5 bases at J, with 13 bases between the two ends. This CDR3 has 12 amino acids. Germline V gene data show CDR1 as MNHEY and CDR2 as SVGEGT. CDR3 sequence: CASSEGVDEQYF. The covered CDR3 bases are TGTGCCAGCTCGGAGGGGGTAGACGAG.

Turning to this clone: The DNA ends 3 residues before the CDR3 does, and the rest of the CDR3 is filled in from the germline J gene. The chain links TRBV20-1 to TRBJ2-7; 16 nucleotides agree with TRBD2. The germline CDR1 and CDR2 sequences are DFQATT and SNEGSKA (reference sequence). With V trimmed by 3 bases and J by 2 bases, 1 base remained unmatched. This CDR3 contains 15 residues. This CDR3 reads CSARGTSGGAYEQYF. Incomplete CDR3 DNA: TGCAGTGCTAGGGGGACTAGCGGGGGGGCCTACGAG.

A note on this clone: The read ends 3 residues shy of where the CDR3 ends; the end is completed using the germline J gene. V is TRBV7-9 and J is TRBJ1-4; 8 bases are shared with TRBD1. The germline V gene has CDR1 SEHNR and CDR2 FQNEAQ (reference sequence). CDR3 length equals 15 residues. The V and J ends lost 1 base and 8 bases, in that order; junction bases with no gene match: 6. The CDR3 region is CASSLGQGRKEKLFF. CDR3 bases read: TGTGCCAGCAGCTTAGGACAGGGGCGAAAGGAAAAA.

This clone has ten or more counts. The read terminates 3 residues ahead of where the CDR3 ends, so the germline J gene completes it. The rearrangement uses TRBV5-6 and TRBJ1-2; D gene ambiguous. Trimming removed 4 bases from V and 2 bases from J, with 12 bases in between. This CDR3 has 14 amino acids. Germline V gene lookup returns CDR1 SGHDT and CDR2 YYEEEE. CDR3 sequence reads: CASSPLRVNYGYTF. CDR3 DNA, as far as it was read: TGTGCCAGCAGCCCTCTTAGGGTAAACTATGGC. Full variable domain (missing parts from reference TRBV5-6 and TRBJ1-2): DAGVTQSPTHLIKTRGQQVTLRCSPKSGHDTVSWYQQALGQGPQFIFQYYEEEERQRGNFPDRFSGHQFPNYSSELNVNALLLGDSALYLCASSPLRVNYGYTFGSGTRLTVV.

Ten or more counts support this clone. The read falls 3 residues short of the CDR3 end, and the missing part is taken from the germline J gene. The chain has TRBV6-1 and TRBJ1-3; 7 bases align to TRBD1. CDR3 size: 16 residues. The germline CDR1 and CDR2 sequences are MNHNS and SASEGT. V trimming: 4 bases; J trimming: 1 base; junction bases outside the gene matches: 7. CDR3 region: CASSVSPTGSGNTIYF. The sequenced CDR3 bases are TGTGCCAGCAGTGTTTCCCCGACAGGGTCTGGAAACACC.

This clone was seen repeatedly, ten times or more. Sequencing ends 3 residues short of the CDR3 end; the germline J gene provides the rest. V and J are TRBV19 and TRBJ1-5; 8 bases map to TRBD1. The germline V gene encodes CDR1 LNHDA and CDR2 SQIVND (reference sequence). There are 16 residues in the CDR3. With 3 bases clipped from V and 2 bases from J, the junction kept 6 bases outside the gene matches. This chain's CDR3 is CASSIQGAPGNQPQHF. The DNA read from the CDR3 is TGTGCCAGTAGTATTCAGGGGGCGCCGGGCAATCAGCCC.

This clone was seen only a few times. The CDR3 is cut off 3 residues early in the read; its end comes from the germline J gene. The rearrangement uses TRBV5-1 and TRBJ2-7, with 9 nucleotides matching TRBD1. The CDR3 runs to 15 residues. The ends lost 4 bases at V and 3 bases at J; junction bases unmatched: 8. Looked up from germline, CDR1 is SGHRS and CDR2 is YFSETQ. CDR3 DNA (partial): TGCGCCAGCAGCCCGACCGGGGGACAGGGCTACGAG. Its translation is CASSPTGGQGYE. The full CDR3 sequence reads CASSPTGGQGYEQYF.

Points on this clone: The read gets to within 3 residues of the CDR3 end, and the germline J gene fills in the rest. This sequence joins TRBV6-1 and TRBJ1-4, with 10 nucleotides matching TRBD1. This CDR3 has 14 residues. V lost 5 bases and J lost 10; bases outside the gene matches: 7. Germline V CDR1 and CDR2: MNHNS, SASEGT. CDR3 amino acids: CASSKGQGVRKLFF. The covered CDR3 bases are TGTGCCAGCAGTAAAGGACAGGGGGTTAGAAAA.

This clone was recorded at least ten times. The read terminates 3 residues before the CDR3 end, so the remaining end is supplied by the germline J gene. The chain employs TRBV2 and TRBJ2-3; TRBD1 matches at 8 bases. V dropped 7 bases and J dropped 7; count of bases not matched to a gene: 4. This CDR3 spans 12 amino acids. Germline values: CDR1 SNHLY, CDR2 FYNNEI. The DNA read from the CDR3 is TGTGCCAGCAAAGACAGGGGAAATACG. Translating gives CASKDRGNT. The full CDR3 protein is CASKDRGNTQYF.

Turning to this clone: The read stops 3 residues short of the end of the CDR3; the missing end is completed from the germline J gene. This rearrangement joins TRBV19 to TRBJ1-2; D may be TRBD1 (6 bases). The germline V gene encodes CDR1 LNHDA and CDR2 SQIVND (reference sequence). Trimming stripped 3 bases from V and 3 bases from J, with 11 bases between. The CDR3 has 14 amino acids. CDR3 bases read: TGTGCCAGTAGTATTGCAGGGGCGCACTATGGC. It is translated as CASSIAGAHYG. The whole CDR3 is CASSIAGAHYGYTF.

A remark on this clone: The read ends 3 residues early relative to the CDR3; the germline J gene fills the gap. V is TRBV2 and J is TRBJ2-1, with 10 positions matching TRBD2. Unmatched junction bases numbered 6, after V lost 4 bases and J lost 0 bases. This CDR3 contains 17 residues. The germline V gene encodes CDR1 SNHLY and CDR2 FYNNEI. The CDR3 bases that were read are TGTGCCAGCAGTGGCGATAGCGGGAGGAGCTCCTACAATGAG. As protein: CASSGDSGRSSYNE. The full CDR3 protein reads CASSGDSGRSSYNEQFF.

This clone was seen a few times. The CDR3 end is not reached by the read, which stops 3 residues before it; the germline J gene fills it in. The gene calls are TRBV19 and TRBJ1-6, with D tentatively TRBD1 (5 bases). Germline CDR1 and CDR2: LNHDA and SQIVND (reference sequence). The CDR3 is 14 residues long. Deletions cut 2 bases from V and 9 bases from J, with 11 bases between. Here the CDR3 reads CASSIRGRSSPLHF. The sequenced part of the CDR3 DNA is TGTGCCAGTAGTATACGGGGGAGGAGTTCACCC.

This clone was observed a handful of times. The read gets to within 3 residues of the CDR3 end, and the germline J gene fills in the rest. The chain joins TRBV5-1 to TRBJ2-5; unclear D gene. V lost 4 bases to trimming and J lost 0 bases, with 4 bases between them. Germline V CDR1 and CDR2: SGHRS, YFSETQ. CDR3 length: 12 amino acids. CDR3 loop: CASSPNQETQYF. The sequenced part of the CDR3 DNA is TGCGCCAGCAGCCCAAACCAAGAGACC.

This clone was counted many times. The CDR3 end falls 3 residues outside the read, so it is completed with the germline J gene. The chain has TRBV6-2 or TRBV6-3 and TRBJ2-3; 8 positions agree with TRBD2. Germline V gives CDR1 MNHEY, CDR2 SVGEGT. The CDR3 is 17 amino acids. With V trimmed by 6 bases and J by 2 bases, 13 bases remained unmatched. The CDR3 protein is CASSPASTGGDTDTQYF. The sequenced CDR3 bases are TGTGCCAGCAGCCCGGCAAGTACCGGGGGGGACACAGATACG.

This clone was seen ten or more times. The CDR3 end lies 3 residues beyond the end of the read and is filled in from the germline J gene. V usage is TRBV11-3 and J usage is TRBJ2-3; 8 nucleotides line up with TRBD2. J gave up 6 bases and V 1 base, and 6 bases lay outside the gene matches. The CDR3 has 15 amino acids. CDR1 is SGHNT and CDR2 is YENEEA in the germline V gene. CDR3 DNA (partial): TGTGCCAGCAGCTTAGGAGCGGGGGAAGGTGATACG. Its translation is CASSLGAGEGDT. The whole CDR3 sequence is CASSLGAGEGDTQYF.

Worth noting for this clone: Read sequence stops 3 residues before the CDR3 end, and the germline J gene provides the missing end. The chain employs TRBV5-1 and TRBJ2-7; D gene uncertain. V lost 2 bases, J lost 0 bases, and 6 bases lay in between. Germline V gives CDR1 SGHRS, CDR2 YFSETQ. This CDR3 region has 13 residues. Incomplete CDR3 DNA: TGCGCCAGCAGCTTCCCGGGCTCCTACGAG. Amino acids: CASSFPGSYE. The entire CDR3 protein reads CASSFPGSYEQYF.

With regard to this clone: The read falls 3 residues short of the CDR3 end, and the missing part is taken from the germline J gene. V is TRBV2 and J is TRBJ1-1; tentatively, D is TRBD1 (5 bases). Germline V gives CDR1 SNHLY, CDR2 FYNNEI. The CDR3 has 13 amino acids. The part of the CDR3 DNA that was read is TGTGCCAGCAGTGAAGCGAGGCAGGGTAAA. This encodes CASSEARQGK. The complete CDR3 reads CASSEARQGKAFF.

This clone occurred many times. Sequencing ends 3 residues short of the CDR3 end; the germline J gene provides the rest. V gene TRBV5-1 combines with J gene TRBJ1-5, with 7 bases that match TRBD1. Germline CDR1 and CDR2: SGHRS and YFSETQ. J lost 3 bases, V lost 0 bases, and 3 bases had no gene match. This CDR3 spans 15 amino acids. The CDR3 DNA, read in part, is TGCGCCAGCAGCTTGGGAGGGACAGCCAATCAGCCC. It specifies CASSLGGTANQP. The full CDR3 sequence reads CASSLGGTANQPQHF.

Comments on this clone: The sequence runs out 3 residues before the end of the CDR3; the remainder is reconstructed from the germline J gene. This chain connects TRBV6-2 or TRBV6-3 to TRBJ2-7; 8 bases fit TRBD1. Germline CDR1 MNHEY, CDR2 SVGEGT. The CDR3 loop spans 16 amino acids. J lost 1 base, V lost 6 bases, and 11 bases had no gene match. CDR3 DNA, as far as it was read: TGTGCCAGCAGCTCCCCAGGACAGGGCCTTTCCTACGAG. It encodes CASSSPGQGLSYE. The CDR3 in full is CASSSPGQGLSYEQYF.

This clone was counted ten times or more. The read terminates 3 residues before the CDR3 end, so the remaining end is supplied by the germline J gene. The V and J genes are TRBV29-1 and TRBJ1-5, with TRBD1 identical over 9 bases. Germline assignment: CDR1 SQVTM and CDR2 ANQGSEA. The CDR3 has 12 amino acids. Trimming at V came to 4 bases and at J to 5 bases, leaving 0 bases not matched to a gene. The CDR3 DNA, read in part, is TGCAGCGTTGGACAGGGGGATCAGCCC. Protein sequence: CSVGQGDQP. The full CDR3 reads CSVGQGDQPQHF.

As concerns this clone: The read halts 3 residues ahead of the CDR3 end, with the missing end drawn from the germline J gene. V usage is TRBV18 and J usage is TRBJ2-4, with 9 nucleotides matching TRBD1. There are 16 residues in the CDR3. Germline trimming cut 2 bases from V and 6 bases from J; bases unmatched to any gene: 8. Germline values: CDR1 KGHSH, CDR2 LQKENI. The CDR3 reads CASSPTGTGSGNIQYF. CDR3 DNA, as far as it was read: TGTGCCAGCTCACCAACCGGGACAGGGAGCGGAAACATT.

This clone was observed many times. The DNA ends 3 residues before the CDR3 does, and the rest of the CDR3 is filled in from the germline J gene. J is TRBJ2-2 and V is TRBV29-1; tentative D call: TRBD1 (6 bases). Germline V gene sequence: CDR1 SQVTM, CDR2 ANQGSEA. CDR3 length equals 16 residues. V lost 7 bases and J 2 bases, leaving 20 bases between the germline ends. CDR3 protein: CSALDSIKFNTGELFF. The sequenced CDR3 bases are TGCAGCGCCCTGGACAGCATTAAGTTCAACACCGGGGAG.

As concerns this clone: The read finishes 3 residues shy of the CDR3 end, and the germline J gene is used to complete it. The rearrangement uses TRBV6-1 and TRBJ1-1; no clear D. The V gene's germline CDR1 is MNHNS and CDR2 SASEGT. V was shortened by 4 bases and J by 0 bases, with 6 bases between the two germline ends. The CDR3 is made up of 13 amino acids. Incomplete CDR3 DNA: TGTGCCAGCAGTGCGGTTGTGAACACTGAA. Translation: CASSAVVNTE. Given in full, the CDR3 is CASSAVVNTEAFF.